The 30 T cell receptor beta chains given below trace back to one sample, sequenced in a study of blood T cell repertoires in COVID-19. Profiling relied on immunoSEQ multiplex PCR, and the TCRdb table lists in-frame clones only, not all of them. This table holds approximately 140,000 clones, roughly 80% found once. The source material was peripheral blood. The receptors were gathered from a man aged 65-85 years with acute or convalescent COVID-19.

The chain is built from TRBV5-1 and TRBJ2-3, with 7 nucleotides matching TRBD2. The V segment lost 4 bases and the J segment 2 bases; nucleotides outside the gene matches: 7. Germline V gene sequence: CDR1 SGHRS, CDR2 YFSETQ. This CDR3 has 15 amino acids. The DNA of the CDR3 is TGCGCCAGCAGCCTGGCGGGGGACTACACAGATACGCAGTATTTT. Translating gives CASSLAGDYTDTQYF.

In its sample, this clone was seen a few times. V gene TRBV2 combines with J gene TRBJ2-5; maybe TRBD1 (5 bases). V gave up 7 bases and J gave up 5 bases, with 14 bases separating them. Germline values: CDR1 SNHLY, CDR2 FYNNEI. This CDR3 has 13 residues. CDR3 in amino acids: CASIRGAGETQYF. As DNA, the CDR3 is TGTGCCAGCATCCGCGGCGCAGGGGAGACCCAGTACTTC.

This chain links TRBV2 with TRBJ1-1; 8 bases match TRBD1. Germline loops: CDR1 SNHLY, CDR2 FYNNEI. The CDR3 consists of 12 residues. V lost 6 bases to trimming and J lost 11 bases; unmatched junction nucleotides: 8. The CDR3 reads CASSAGGPLAFF. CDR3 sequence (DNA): TGTGCCAGCAGCGCAGGGGGCCCTCTGGCTTTCTTT.

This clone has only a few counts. The CDR3, as DNA: TGTGCCAGCAGTACACAGGGGCAGAGCACAGATACGCAGTATTTT. Translating gives CASSTQGQSTDTQYF. V usage is TRBV6-5 and J usage is TRBJ2-3; 7 positions match TRBD1. This CDR3 region has 15 residues. The ends lost 5 bases at V and 0 bases at J; junction bases unmatched: 5. Germline loops: CDR1 MNHEY, CDR2 SVGAGI.

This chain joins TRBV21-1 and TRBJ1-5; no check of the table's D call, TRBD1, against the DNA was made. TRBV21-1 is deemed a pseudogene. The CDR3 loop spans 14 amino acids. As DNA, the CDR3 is TGTGCCAGCAGCAAACCCAGGGGGGACGGAACCCAGCATTTT. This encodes CASSKPRGDGTQHF.

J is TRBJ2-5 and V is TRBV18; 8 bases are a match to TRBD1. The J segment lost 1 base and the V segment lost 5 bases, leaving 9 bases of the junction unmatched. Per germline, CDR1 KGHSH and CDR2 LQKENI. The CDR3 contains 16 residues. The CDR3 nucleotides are TGTGCCAGCTCAAACCTACAGGGGGGATTCCAAGAGACCCAGTACTTC. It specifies CASSNLQGGFQETQYF.

In nucleotides, the CDR3 is TGTGCCAGCACCCTAAACTACAATGAGCAGTTCTTC. Its protein is CASTLNYNEQFF. The V gene is TRBV6-6, the J gene TRBJ2-1, with unresolved D. Deletions cut 7 bases from V and 3 bases from J, with 7 bases between. Per germline, CDR1 MNHNY and CDR2 SVGAGI (reference sequence). The CDR3 is 12 residues long.

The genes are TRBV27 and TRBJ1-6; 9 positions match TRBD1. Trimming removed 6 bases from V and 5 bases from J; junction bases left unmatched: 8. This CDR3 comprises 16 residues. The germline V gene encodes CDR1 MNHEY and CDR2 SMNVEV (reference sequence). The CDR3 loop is CASRRQTGGNNSPLHF. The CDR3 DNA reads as TGTGCCAGCAGACGCCAAACAGGGGGCAATAATTCACCCCTCCACTTT.

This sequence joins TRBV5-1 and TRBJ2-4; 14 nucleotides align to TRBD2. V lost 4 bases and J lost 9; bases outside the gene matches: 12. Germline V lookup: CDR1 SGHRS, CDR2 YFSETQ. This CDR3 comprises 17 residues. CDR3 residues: CASSGGLAGEQRAIQYF. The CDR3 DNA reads TGCGCCAGCAGCGGGGGACTAGCGGGAGAGCAGCGTGCCATTCAGTACTTC. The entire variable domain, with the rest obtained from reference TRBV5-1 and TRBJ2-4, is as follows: KAGVTQTPRYLIKTRGQQVTLSCSPISGHRSVSWYQQTPGQGLQFLFEYFSETQRNKGNFPGRFSGRQFSNSRSEMNVSTLELGDSALYLCASSGGLAGEQRAIQYFGAGTRLSVL.

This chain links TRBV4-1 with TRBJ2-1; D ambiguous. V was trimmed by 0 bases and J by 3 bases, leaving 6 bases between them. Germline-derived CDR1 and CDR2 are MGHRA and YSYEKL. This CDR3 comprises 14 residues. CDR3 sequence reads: CASSQESYYNEQFF. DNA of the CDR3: TGCGCCAGCAGCCAAGAGAGCTACTACAATGAGCAGTTCTTC.

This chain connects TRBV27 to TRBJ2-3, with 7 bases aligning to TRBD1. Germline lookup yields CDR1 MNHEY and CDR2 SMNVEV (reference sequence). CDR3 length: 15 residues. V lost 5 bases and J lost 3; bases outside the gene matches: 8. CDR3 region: CASSLNRGRTDTQYF. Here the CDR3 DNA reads TGTGCCAGCAGTCTGAACAGGGGCAGGACAGATACGCAGTATTTT.

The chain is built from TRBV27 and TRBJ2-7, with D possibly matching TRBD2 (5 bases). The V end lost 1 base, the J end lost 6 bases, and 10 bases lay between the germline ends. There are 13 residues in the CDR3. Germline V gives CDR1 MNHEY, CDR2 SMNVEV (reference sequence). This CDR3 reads CASSLLVAGEQYF. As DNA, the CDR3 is TGTGCCAGCAGTTTATTGGTCGCGGGCGAGCAGTACTTC.

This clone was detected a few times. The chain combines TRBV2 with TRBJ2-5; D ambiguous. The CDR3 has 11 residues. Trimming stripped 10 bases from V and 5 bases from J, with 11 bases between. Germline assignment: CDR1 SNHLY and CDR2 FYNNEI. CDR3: CATSRRETQYF. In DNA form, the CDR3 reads TGTGCCACGTCAAGGCGGGAGACCCAGTACTTC.

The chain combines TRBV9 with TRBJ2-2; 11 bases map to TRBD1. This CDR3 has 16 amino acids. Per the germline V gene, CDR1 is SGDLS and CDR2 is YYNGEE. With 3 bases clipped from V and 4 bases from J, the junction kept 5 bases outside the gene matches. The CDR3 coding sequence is TGTGCCAGCAGCGCCCGGGGGACAGGGGGCACCGGGGAGCTGTTTTTT. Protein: CASSARGTGGTGELFF.

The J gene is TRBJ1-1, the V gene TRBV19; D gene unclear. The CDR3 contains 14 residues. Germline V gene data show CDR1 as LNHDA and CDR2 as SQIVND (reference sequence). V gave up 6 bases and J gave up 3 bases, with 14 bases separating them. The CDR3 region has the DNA TGTGCCAGTAGGCTCGGGTTCGAGGACACTGAAGCTTTCTTT. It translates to CASRLGFEDTEAFF.

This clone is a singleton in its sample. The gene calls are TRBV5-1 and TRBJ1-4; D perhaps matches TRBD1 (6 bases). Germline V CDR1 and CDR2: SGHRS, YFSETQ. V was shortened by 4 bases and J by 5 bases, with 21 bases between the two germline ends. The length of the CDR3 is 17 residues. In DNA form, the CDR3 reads TGCGCCAGCAGCCCCGGGACACTCCAACCGGGGAATGAAAAACTGTTTTTT. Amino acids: CASSPGTLQPGNEKLFF.

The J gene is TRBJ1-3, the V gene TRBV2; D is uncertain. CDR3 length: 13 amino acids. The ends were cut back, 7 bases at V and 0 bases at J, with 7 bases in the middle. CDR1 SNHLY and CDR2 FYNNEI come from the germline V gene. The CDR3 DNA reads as TGTGCCAGCACCGGAGGCTCTGGAAACACCATATATTTT. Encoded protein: CASTGGSGNTIYF.

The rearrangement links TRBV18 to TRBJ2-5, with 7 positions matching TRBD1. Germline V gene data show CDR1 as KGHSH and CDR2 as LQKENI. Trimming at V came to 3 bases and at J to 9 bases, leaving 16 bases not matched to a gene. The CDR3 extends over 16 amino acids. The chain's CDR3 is CASSPIARHTQGSQYF. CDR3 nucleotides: TGTGCCAGCTCACCCATCGCTCGGCATACACAGGGGTCCCAGTACTTC.

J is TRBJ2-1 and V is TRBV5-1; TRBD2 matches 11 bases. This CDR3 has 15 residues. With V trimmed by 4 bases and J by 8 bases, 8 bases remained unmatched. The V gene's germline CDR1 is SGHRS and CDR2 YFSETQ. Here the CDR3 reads CASSTITSGSDEQFF. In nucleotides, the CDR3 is TGCGCCAGCAGCACCATCACTAGCGGGAGTGATGAGCAGTTCTTC.

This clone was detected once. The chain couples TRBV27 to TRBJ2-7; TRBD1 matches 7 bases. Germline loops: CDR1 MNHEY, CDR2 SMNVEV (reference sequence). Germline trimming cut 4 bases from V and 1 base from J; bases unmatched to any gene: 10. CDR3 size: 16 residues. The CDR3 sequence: CASSSPATGPSYEQYF. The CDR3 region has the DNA TGTGCCAGCAGTTCCCCCGCGACAGGGCCTTCCTACGAGCAGTACTTC.

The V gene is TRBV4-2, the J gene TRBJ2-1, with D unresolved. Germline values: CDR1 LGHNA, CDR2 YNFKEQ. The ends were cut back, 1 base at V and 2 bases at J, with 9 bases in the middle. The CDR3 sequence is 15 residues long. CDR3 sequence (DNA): TGTGCCAGCAGCCAAGGCGGCTTGACCTACAATGAGCAGTTCTTC. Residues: CASSQGGLTYNEQFF.

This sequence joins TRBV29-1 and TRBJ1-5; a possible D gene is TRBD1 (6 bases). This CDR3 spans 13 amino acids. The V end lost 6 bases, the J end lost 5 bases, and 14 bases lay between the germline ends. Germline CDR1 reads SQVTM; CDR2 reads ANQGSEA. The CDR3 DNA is TGCAGCGTGATGGAGGGGGGGGATCAGCCCCAGCATTTT. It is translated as CSVMEGGDQPQHF.

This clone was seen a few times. The CDR3 DNA is TGTGCCAGCAGCCAAGGCGACCCGGGACTCTATGGCTACACCTTC. This gives the protein CASSQGDPGLYGYTF. The rearrangement links TRBV14 to TRBJ1-2, with D maybe TRBD1 (5 bases). The ends were cut back, 1 base at V and 4 bases at J, with 13 bases in the middle. The CDR3 length is 15 residues. Germline CDR1 reads SGHDN; CDR2 reads FVKESK. Full variable domain (remainder filled in from reference TRBV14 and TRBJ1-2): EAGVTQFPSHSVIEKGQTVTLRCDPISGHDNLYWYRRVMGKEIKFLLHFVKESKQDESGMPNNRFLAERTGGTYSTLKVQPAELEDSGVYFCASSQGDPGLYGYTFGSGTRLTVV.

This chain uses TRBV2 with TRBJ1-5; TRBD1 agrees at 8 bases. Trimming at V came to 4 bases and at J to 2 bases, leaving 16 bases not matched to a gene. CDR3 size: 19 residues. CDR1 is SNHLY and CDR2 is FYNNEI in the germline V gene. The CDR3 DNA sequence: TGTGCCAGCAGTGGTATTCGACAGGGGCGCCACATGGGCAATCAGCCCCAGCATTTT. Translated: CASSGIRQGRHMGNQPQHF. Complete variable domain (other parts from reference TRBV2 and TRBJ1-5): EPEVTQTPSHQVTQMGQEVILRCVPISNHLYFYWYRQILGQKVEFLVSFYNNEISEKSEIFDDQFSVERPDGSNFTLKIRSTKLEDSAMYFCASSGIRQGRHMGNQPQHFGDGTRLSIL.

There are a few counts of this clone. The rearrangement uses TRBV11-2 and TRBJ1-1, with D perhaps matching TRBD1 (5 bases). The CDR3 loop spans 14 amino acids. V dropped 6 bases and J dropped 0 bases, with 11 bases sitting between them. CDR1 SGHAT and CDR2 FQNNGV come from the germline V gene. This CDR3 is CASRPGNMNTEAFF. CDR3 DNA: TGTGCCAGCAGGCCAGGGAATATGAACACTGAAGCTTTCTTT.

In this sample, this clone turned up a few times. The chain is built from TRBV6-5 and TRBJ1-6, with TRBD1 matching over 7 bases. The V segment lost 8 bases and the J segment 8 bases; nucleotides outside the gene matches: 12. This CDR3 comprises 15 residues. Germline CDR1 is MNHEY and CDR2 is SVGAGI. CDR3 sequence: CASGVTQGSDSPLHF. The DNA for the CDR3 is TGTGCCAGCGGAGTTACACAGGGGTCGGATTCACCCCTCCACTTT.

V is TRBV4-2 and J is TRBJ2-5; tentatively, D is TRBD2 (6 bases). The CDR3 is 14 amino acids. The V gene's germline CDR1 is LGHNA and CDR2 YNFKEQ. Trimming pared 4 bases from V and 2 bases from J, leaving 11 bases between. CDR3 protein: CASSRTGTQETQYF. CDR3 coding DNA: TGTGCCAGCAGCCGGACCGGGACTCAAGAGACCCAGTACTTC.

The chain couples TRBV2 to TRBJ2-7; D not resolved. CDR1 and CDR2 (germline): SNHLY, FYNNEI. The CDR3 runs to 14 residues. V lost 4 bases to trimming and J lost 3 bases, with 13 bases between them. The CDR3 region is CASSGTSFSYEQYF. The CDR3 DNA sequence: TGTGCCAGCAGTGGAACCAGTTTCAGCTACGAGCAGTACTTC.

In DNA, the CDR3 is TGTGCCAGCTCACCAAGGGACAGGGGCGTCTATGGCTACACCTTC. Its protein is CASSPRDRGVYGYTF. The V and J genes are TRBV18 and TRBJ1-2; 10 nucleotides agree with TRBD1. The trim removed 2 bases at V and 4 bases at J, leaving 4 bases unmatched. The germline CDR1 and CDR2 sequences are KGHSH and LQKENI. There are 15 residues in the CDR3.

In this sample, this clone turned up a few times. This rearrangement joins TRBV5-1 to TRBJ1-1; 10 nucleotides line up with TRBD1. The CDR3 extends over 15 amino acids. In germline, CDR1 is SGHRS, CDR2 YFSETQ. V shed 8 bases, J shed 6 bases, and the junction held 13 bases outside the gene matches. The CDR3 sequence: CASKRLGQGRAEAFF. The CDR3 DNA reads TGCGCCAGTAAGCGTTTGGGACAGGGGAGGGCTGAAGCTTTCTTT.